Listed below are T cell receptor beta chains from one sample, sequenced in a study of T cell changes during pregnancy in multiple sclerosis. Assay: immunoSEQ multiplex PCR; the TCRdb copy retains only in-frame clones and omits some. The sample has about 46,000 clones, about 91% seen once. The sample was CD8+ T cells from peripheral blood mononuclear cells, taken in the second trimester of pregnancy. These TCRs come from a female donor with multiple sclerosis, enrolled in a pregnancy study. CDR3s include the opening cysteine and the closing phenylalanine or tryptophan. The D gene is left open where the match is weak. Only some rows state a clone size, as once, few, many or a class for expanded clones.

TRBD2	.	TRBV13	TRBJ2-7	TGTGCCAGCAGCTCCCCGACTAGCGGCTACGAGCAGTACTTC	CASSSPTSGYEQYF
.	once	TRBV4-3	TRBJ2-3	TGCGCCAGCAGCCATCGCGGAAGGACAGATACGCAGTATTTT	CASSHRGRTDTQYF
TRBD1	medium-sized	TRBV5-6	TRBJ1-6	TGTGCCAGCAACTGGTTACAGGGGGAGACTTATAATTCACCCCTCCACTTT	CASNWLQGETYNSPLHF
.	.	TRBV5-1	TRBJ1-2	TGCGCCAGCAGCCCCCCCGTGGAGGGAGGAGGCTACACCTTC	CASSPPVEGGGYTF
TRBD1	.	TRBV6-6	TRBJ2-7	TGTGCCAGCAGCTCCGGGACAGGTTTCTACGAGCAGTACTTC	CASSSGTGFYEQYF
TRBD1	.	TRBV6-1	TRBJ1-3	TGTGCCAGCAGTGAAGTCCCGCAGGGGGTAGGAAACACCATATATTTT	CASSEVPQGVGNTIYF
TRBD1	many	TRBV10-2	TRBJ2-1	TGCGCCAGCAGCATTATCTTGACAGGGAGTCCAAGTTACAATGAGCAGTTCTTC	CASSIILTGSPSYNEQFF
.	.	TRBV7-8	TRBJ2-7	TGTGCCAGCAGCCCAACCCCAGGGGCGACCTACGAGCAGTACTTC	CASSPTPGATYEQYF
TRBD1	.	TRBV19	TRBJ1-5	TGTGCCAGTAGCTCCGGGACAGGGGCAAATCAGCCCCAGCATTTT	CASSSGTGANQPQHF
.	.	TRBV5-4	TRBJ1-2	TGTGCCAGCAGCTTGGGCGGGCCTAGGTATGGCTACACCTTC	CASSLGGPRYGYTF
.	.	TRBV19	TRBJ1-2	TGTGCCAGTAGTATCCGCAGGGACTATGGCTACACCTTC	CASSIRRDYGYTF
.	.	TRBV11-2	TRBJ1-2	TGTGCCAGCAGCCCAGAATTTCCGGACACCCCAGATGGCTACACCTTC	CASSPEFPDTPDGYTF
TRBD2	.	TRBV13	TRBJ2-1	TGTGCCAGCAGCTTACCTAGCGGGGGGGCTTCCTACAATGAGCAGTTCTTC	CASSLPSGGASYNEQFF
TRBD1	.	TRBV6-1	TRBJ1-3	TGTGCCAGCAGTGAAGCCCGGGACAGCTTAAACACCATATATTTT	CASSEARDSLNTIYF
.	.	TRBV6-1	TRBJ2-7	TGTGCCAGCAGTGTCGGAGACGCGGAGAACTACGAGCAGTACTTC	CASSVGDAENYEQYF
TRBD2	.	TRBV10-3	TRBJ2-7	TGTGCCATCGGGTTCGGTAGCGGGGACTCCTACGAGCAGTACTTC	CAIGFGSGDSYEQYF
TRBD1	.	TRBV5-4	TRBJ1-4	TGTGCCAGCAGCCGGGACAGGGGAAATGAAAAACTGTTTTTT	CASSRDRGNEKLFF
TRBD1	once	TRBV7-9	TRBJ2-3	TGTGCCAGCAGCCCTTGGACAGGGGAAGTTGATACGCAGTATTTT	CASSPWTGEVDTQYF
.	once	TRBV7-8	TRBJ2-1	TGTGCCAGCAGCTTAGATGCAGGATCGAACAATGAGCAGTTCTTC	CASSLDAGSNNEQFF
.	.	TRBV15	TRBJ1-1	TGTGCCACCAGAAGAGGTTTCAGGGTCCATGGTGAAGCTTTCTTT	CATRRGFRVHGEAFF
.	.	TRBV11-2	TRBJ1-4	TGTGCCAGCAGCTTAGATGGAGGGTTGGCGGAAAAACTGTTTTTT	CASSLDGGLAEKLFF
.	.	TRBV5-6	TRBJ2-3	TGTGCCAGCAGCCTAGGGGGGGGCAGCACAGATACGCAGTATTTT	CASSLGGGSTDTQYF
TRBD2	.	TRBV7-2	TRBJ2-7	TGTGCCAGCAGCCCGGTCGCTAGCGGGGGTTCCTACGAGCAGTACTTC	CASSPVASGGSYEQYF
.	.	TRBV30	TRBJ2-5	TGTGCCTGGAGTGTATCACAGCTTAAAGAGACCCAGTACTTC	CAWSVSQLKETQYF
TRBD1	.	TRBV4-3	TRBJ1-6	TGCGCCAGCAGCCTAGGGACAGATAATTCACCCCTCCACTTT	CASSLGTDNSPLHF
.	.	TRBV27	TRBJ1-1	TGTGCCAGCAGTTTGACAGGACCGAACACTGAAGCTTTCTTT	CASSLTGPNTEAFF
.	.	TRBV6-4	TRBJ1-1	TGTGCCAGCAGTGACCGACAGAACACTGAAGCTTTCTTT	CASSDRQNTEAFF
TRBD2	.	TRBV19	TRBJ2-1	TGTGCCAGCCTTACTAGCGGGGGTTCCAATGAGCAGTTCTTC	CASLTSGGSNEQFF
TRBD1	.	TRBV7-6	TRBJ2-5	TGTGCCAGCAGCCAAAATTCAAGGGACAGAGAAGAGACCCAGTACTTC	CASSQNSRDREETQYF
TRBD1	.	TRBV4-2	TRBJ2-6	TGTGCCAGCAGCCCCCCGGGACAGGGGTTACCTGGGGCCAACGTCCTGACTTTC	CASSPPGQGLPGANVLTF